This is a list of T cell receptor beta chains from one sample in a study of graft-versus-host responses after intestinal transplantation. Clones were read by immunoSEQ multiplex PCR, and TCRdb kept only the in-frame ones, dropping some. The repertoire includes 90,000 to 120,000 clones, over 80% of them detected once, and around 0.76% sits in the top ten. These TCRs are of unknown antigen specificity. Specimen: unstimulated CD4+ T cells sorted from spleen or lymph node cells, collected before transplant. Receptors originate from a human donor who was the organ donor for an intestinal transplant. The conserved cysteine and the conserved F or W are not part of the CDR3 here.

v_call | cdr3_length | cdr3_aa
TRBV7-3 | 13 | ASSTGTSGTGELF
TRBV5-1 | 12 | ASRRGGPNTEAF
TRBV29-1 | 9 | SASLGAGYT
TRBV4-1 | 14 | ASSLKWGGYNSPLH
TRBV30 | 13 | ACPYCREVNYGYT
TRBV6-5 | 12 | ASSYFTGADTQY
TRBV6-1 | 11 | ASSERRASPLH
TRBV6-5 | 12 | ASSYSIVSDEQY
TRBV5-1 | 12 | ASSFMTVTETQY
TRBV11-2 | 15 | ASSPPQLRSRADTQY
TRBV6-5 | 13 | ASSLYTRNTGELF
TRBV9 | 12 | ASSVLPGEETQY
TRBV7-6 | 10 | ASSVNADTQY
TRBV27 | 12 | ASSLSPGSDGYT
TRBV19 | 11 | ASSTQGAYEQY
TRBV23-1 | 13 | ASSQINTEVTEAF
TRBV5-6 | 14 | ASSFPGLAEYNEQF
TRBV5-1 | 12 | ASRPGAGTGELF
TRBV7-3 | 15 | ASSRPGTSGVAYEQY
TRBV5-1 | 10 | ASSLGHYGYT
TRBV5-1 | 13 | ASSLNSGPSYEQY
TRBV6-1 | 11 | ASRTAGGKTQY
TRBV10-3 | 11 | AISAGGPGEQY
TRBV2 | 12 | ASSKQGLSYEQY
TRBV11-3 | 15 | ASSLEFPLTGSYGYA
TRBV7-2 | 15 | ASSAGPGASLNYGYT
TRBV6-5 | 13 | ASSQRGVGSYEQY
TRBV27 | 13 | ASSFEGWPYNEQF